What follows are 6 T cell receptor beta chains derived from one specimen sequenced in a study of cytomegalovirus exposure and HLA in healthy donors. Measured with immunoSEQ multiplex PCR; TCRdb has only the in-frame clones, and not every one. Of under 250,000 clones listed, around 78% are singletons. The sequenced sample consisted of PBMCs. The receptor source for this set is a woman aged 18-29 years in good health and CMV-seronegative.

The rearrangement uses TRBV6-6 and TRBJ2-7, with 7 nucleotides matching TRBD1. The CDR3 length is 15 residues. Germline V gene sequence: CDR1 MNHNY, CDR2 SVGAGI (reference sequence). V gave up 5 bases and J gave up 2 bases; unmatched junction bases: 9. The CDR3 bases are TGTGCCAGCAGTCACCGACAGGGAACAGCCTACGAGCAGTACTTC. Amino acids: CASSHRQGTAYEQYF.

Only one count was recorded for this clone. The gene calls are TRBV27 and TRBJ2-5, with D unclear. The ends were cut back, 2 bases at V and 2 bases at J, with 12 bases in the middle. The CDR3 runs 15 residues. Germline CDR1 MNHEY, CDR2 SMNVEV (reference sequence). The CDR3 coding sequence is TGTGCCAGCAGTTTAGTCTTGCATGATCAAGAGACCCAGTACTTC. This codes for CASSLVLHDQETQYF.

The rearrangement links TRBV6-5 to TRBJ1-5; a weak D match, TRBD1 (6 bases). Germline V gene data show CDR1 as MNHEY and CDR2 as SVGAGI. Trimming removed 4 bases from V and 4 bases from J, with 14 bases in between. CDR3 size: 15 residues. The CDR3 region is CASSSPGGGNQPQHF. CDR3 coding DNA: TGTGCCAGCAGTTCCCCGGGGGGCGGAAATCAGCCCCAGCATTTT.

V usage is TRBV28 and J usage is TRBJ1-2; D not resolved. V was pared by 3 bases and J by 4 bases, with 12 bases between. Germline-derived CDR1 and CDR2 are MDHEN and SYDVKM. This CDR3 comprises 14 residues. The CDR3 DNA reads TGTGCCAGCAGTTTTGGCGGACTTTTCTATGGCTACACCTTC. Translation gives CASSFGGLFYGYTF.

This clone was observed a few times. The chain joins TRBV10-1 to TRBJ2-2; D is ambiguous. The CDR3 extends over 15 amino acids. CDR1 and CDR2 (germline): WNHNN, SYGVQD (reference sequence). Trimming left V 6 bases short and J 3 bases short, with 14 bases between. Here the CDR3 reads CASSESADHTGELFF. The CDR3, as DNA: TGCGCCAGCAGCGAATCCGCAGACCACACCGGGGAGCTGTTTTTT.

This clone was found once. The chain is built from TRBV11-3 and TRBJ2-2; D possibly corresponds to TRBD2 (5 bases). This CDR3 spans 15 amino acids. Trimming took 1 base from V and 7 from J, leaving 13 bases between them. CDR1 is SGHNT, CDR2 YENEEA, per germline. CDR3 in amino acids: CASSLGRLRGGELFF. DNA for the CDR3: TGTGCCAGCAGCTTAGGACGCCTCCGGGGCGGGGAGCTGTTTTTT.